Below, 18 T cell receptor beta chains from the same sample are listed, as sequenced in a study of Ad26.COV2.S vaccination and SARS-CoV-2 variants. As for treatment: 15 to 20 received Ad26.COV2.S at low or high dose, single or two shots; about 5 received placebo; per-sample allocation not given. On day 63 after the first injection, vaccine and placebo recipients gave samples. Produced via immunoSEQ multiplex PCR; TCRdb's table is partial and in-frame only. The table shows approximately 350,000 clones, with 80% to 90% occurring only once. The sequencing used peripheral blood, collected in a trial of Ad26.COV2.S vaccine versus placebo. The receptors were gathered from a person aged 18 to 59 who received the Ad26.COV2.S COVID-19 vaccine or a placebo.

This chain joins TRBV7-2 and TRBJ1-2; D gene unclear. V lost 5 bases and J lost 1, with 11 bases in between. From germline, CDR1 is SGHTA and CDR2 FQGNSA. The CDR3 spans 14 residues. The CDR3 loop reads CASSHDHGNYGYTF. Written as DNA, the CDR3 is TGTGCCAGCAGCCATGACCACGGTAACTATGGCTACACCTTC.

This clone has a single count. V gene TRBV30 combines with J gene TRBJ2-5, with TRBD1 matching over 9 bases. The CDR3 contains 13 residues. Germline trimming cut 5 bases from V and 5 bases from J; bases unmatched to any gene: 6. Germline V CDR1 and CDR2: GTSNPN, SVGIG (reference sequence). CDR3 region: CAWGQGTGETQYF. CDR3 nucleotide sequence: TGTGCCTGGGGACAGGGGACGGGGGAGACCCAGTACTTC.

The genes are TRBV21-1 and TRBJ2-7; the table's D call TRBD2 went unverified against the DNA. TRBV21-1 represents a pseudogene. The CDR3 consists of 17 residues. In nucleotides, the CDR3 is TGTGCCAGCAGCAGACGGGTGCGGGGGGGCGATATGAACGAGCAGTACTTC. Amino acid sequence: CASSRRVRGGDMNEQYF.

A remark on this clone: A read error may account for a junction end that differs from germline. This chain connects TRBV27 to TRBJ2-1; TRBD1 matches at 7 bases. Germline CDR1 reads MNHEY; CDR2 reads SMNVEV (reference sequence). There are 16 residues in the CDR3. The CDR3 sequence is CVSSFGETGRWNEQFF. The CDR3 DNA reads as TGTGTCAGCAGTTTTGGGGAGACAGGGCGATGGAATGAGCAGTTCTTC.

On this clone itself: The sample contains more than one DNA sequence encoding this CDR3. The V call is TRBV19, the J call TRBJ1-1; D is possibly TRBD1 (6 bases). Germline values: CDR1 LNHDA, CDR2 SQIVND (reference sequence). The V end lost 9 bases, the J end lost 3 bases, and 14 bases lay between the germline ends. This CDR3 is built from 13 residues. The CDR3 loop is CASNREGDTEAFF. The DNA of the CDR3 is TGTGCCAGCAACAGGGAAGGGGACACTGAAGCTTTCTTT.

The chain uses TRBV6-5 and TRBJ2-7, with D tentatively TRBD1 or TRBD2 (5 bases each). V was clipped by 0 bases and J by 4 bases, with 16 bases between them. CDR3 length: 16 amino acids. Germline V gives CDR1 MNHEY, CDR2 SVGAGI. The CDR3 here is CASSYSSGTITYEQYF. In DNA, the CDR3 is TGTGCCAGCAGTTACTCATCCGGGACCATTACATACGAGCAGTACTTC.

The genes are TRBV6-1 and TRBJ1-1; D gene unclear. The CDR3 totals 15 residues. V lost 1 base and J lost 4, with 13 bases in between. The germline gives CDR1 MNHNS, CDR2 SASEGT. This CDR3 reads CASSEVERASTEAFF. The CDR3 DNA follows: TGTGCCAGCAGTGAAGTTGAGAGGGCCTCCACTGAAGCTTTCTTT.

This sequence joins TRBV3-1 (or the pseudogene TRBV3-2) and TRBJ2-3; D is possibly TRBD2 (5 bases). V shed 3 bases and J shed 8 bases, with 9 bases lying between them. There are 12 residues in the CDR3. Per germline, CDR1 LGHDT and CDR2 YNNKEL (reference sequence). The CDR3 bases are TGTGCCAGCAGCCACTTGGGAGTTACGCAGTATTTT. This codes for CASSHLGVTQYF.

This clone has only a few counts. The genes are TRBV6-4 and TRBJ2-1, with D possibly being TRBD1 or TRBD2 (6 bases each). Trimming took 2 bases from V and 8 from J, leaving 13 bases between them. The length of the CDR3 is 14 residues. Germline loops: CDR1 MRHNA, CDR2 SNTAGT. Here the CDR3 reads CASSDGGPAHEQFF. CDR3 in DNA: TGTGCCAGCAGTGACGGGGGGCCCGCACATGAGCAGTTCTTC.

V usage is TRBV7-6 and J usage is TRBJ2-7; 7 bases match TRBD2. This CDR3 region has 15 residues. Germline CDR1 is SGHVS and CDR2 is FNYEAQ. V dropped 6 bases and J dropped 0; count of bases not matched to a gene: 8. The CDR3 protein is CASSSGPLHSYEQYF. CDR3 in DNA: TGTGCCAGCAGTAGCGGGCCCTTACACTCCTACGAGCAGTACTTC.

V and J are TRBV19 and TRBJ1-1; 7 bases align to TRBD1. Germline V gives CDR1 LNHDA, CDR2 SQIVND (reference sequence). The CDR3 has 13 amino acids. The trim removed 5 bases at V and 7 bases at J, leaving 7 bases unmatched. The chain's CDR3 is CASSYGTVNEAFF. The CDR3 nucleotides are TGTGCCAGTAGTTACGGGACAGTCAATGAAGCTTTCTTT. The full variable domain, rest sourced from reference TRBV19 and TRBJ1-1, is DGGITQSPKYLFRKEGQNVTLSCEQNLNHDAMYWYRQDPGQGLRLIYYSQIVNDFQKGDIAEGYSVSREKKESFPLTVTSAQKNPTAFYLCASSYGTVNEAFFGQGTRLTVV.

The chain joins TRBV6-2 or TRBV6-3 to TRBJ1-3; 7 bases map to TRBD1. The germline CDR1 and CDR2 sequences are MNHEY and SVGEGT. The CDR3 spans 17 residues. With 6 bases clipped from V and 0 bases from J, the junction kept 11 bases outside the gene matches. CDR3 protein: CASSDLTGVFSGNTIYF. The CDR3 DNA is TGTGCCAGCAGCGATCTTACAGGGGTGTTCTCTGGAAACACCATATATTTT.

CDR3 sequence reads: CASSLTPRDNYGYTF. CDR3 DNA: TGTGCCAGCAGCTTAACACCGAGGGACAACTATGGCTACACCTTC. The chain carries TRBV7-3 and TRBJ1-2, with D possibly matching TRBD1 (5 bases). Trimming shortened V by 0 bases and J by 2 bases, and 10 bases separated the two germline ends. The CDR3 sequence is 15 residues long. The germline V gene has CDR1 SGHTA and CDR2 FQGTGA.

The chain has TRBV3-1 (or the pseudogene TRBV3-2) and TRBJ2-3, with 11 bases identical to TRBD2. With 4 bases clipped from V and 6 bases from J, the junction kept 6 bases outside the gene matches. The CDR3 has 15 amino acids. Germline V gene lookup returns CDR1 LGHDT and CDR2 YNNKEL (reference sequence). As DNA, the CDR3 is TGTGCCAGCAGCCCGGAACTAGCGGGAGTTGATACGCAGTATTTT. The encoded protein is CASSPELAGVDTQYF.

CDR3 sequence reads: CASSFHPPAAMNTEAFF. The CDR3 coding sequence is TGCGCCAGCAGCTTCCATCCCCCGGCGGCCATGAACACTGAAGCTTTCTTT. The chain has TRBV5-1 and TRBJ1-1; no clear D. The CDR3 is 17 amino acids. V was shortened by 2 bases and J by 0 bases, with 17 bases between the two germline ends. Looked up from germline, CDR1 is SGHRS and CDR2 is YFSETQ.

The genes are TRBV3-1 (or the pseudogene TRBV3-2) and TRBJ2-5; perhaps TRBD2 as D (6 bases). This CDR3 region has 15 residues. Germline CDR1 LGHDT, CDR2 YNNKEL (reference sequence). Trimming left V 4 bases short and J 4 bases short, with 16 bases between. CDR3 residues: CASSPRDGGAETQYF. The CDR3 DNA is TGTGCCAGCAGCCCAAGAGACGGGGGAGCAGAGACCCAGTACTTC.

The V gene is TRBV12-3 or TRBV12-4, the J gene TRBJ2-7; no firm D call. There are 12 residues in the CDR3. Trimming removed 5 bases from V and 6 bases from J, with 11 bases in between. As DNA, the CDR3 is TGTGCCAGCAGTAGTACTCCTCTCGAGCAGTACTTC. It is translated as CASSSTPLEQYF.

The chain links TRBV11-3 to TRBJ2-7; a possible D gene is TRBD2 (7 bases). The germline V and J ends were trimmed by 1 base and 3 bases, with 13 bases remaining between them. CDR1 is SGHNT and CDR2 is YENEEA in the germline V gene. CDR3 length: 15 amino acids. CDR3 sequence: CASSLGGGPLYEQYF. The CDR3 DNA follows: TGTGCCAGCAGCTTAGGGGGGGGCCCACTCTACGAGCAGTACTTC.